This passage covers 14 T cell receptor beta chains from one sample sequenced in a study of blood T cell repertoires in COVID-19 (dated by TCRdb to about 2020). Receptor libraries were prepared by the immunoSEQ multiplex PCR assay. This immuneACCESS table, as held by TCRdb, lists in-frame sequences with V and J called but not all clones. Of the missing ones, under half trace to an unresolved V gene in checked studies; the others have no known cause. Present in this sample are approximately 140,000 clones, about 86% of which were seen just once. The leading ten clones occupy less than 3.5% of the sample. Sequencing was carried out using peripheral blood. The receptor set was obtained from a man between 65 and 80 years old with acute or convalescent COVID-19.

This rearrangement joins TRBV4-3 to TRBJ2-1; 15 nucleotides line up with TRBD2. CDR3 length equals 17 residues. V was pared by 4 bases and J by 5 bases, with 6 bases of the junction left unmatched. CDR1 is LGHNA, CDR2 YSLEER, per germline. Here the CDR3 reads CASSPGGLAGGHNEQFF. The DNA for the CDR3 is TGCGCCAGCAGCCCCGGGGGACTAGCGGGAGGCCACAATGAGCAGTTCTTC.

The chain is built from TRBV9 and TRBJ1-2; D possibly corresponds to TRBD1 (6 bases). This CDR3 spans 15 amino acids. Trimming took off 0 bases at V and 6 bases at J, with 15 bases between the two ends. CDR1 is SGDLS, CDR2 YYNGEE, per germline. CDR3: CASSVAGGARDGYTF. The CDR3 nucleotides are TGTGCCAGCAGCGTAGCTGGGGGGGCGAGAGATGGCTACACCTTC.

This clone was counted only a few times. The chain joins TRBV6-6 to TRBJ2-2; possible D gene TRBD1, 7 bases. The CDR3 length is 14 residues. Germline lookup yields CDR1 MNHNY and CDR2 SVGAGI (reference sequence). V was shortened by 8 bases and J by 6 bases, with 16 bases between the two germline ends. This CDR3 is CASRGTAPPGELFF. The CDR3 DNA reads TGTGCCAGCCGGGGGACAGCCCCACCCGGGGAGCTGTTTTTT.

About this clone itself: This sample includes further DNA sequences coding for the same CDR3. CDR3 protein: CASSYDRNTEAFF. Written as DNA, the CDR3 is TGTGCCAGCAGTTACGACAGGAACACTGAAGCTTTCTTT. This chain joins TRBV6-5 and TRBJ1-1; D possibly corresponds to TRBD1 (5 bases). The CDR3 loop spans 13 amino acids. Germline CDR1 MNHEY, CDR2 SVGAGI. V lost 2 bases to trimming and J lost 1 base, with 5 bases between them.

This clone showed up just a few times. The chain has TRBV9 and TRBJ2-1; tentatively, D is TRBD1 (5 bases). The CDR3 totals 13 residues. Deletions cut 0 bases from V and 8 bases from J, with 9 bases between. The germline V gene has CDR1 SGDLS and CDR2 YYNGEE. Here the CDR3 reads CASSVAGLDEQFF. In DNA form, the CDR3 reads TGTGCCAGCAGCGTAGCAGGGCTTGATGAGCAGTTCTTC. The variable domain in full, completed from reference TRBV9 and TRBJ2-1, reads DSGVTQTPKHLITATGQRVTLRCSPRSGDLSVYWYQQSLDQGLQFLIQYYNGEERAKGNILERFSAQQFPDLHSELNLSSLELGDSALYFCASSVAGLDEQFFGPGTRLTVL.

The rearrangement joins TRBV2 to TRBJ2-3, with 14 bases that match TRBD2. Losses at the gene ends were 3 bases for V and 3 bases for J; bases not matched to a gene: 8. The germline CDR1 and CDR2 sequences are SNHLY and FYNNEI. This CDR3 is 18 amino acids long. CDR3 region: CASSDPGLAGGVTDTQYF. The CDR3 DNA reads TGTGCCAGCAGTGACCCCGGACTAGCGGGAGGAGTTACAGATACGCAGTATTTT. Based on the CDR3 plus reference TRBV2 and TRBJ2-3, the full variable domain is EPEVTQTPSHQVTQMGQEVILRCVPISNHLYFYWYRQILGQKVEFLVSFYNNEISEKSEIFDDQFSVERPDGSNFTLKIRSTKLEDSAMYFCASSDPGLAGGVTDTQYFGPGTRLTVL.

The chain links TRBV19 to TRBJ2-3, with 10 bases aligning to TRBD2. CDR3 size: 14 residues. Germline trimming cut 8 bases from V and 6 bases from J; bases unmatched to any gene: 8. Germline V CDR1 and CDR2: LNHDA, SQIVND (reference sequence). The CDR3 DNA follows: TGTGCCAGTTCATCTAGCGGGGGCTACGATACGCAGTATTTT. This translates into CASSSSGGYDTQYF. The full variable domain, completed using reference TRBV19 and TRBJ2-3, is DGGITQSPKYLFRKEGQNVTLSCEQNLNHDAMYWYRQDPGQGLRLIYYSQIVNDFQKGDIAEGYSVSREKKESFPLTVTSAQKNPTAFYLCASSSSGGYDTQYFGPGTRLTVL.

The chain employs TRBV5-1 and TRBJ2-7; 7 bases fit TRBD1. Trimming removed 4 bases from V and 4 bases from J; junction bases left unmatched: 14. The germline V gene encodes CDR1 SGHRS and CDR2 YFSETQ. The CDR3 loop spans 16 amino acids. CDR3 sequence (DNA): TGCGCCAGCAGCCGTAGGGGGCAGTCCTGGGAATACGAGCAGTACTTC. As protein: CASSRRGQSWEYEQYF.

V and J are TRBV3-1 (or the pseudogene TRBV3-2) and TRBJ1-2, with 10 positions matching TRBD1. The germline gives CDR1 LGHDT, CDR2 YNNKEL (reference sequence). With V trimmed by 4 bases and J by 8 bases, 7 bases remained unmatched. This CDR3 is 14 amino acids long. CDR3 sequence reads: CASSPGTGVLGYTF. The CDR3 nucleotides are TGTGCCAGCAGCCCTGGGACAGGGGTTTTGGGCTACACCTTC.

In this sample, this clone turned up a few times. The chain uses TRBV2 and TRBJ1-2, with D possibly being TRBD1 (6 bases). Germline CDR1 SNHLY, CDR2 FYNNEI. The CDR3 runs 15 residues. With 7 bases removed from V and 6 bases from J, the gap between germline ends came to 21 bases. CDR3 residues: CASNQGRGTLNGYTF. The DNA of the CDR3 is TGTGCCAGCAATCAGGGCAGGGGCACACTAAATGGCTACACCTTC.

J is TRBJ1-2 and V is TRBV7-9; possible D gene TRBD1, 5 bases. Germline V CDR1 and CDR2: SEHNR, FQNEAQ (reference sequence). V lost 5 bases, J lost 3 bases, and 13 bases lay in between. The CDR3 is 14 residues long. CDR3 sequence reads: CASSPSGGDYGYTF. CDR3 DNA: TGTGCCAGCAGCCCATCGGGGGGGGACTATGGCTACACCTTC.

This CDR3 is CASSPRTGYTGELFF. CDR3 bases: TGTGCCAGTAGTCCCCGGACAGGATACACCGGGGAGCTGTTTTTT. The V gene is TRBV19, the J gene TRBJ2-2; 7 bases are a match to TRBD1. The J segment lost 3 bases and the V segment lost 5 bases, leaving 6 bases of the junction unmatched. CDR1 LNHDA and CDR2 SQIVND come from the germline V gene (reference sequence). This CDR3 has 15 amino acids.

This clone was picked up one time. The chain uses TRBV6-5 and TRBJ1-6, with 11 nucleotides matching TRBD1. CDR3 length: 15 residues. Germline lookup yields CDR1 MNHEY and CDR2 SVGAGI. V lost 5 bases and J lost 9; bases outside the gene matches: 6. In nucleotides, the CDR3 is TGTGCCAGCAGTCAGTCCGGGACAGGGGGTTCACCCCTCCACTTT. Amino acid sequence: CASSQSGTGGSPLHF.

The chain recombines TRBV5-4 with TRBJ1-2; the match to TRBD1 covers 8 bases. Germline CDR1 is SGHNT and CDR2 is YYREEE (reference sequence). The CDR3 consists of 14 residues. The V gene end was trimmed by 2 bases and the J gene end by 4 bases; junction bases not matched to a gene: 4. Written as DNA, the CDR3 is TGTGCCAGCAGCTTAGGACAGGGCCTCTATGGCTACACCTTC. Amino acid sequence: CASSLGQGLYGYTF. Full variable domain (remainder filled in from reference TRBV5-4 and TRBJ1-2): ETGVTQSPTHLIKTRGQQVTLRCSSQSGHNTVSWYQQALGQGPQFIFQYYREEENGRGNFPPRFSGLQFPNYSSELNVNALELDDSALYLCASSLGQGLYGYTFGSGTRLTVV.